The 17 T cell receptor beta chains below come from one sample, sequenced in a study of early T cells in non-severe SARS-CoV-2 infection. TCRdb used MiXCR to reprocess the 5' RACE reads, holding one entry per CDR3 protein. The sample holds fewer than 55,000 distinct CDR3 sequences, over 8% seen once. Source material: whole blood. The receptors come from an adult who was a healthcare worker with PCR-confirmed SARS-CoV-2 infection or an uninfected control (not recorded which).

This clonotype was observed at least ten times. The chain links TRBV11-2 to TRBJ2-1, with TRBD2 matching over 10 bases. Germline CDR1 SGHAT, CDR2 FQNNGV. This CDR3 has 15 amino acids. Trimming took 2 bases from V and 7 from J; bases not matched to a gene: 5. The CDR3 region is CASSLSSGSMNEQFF. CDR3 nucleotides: TGTGCCAGCAGCTTATCTAGCGGGAGTATGAATGAGCAGTTCTTC.

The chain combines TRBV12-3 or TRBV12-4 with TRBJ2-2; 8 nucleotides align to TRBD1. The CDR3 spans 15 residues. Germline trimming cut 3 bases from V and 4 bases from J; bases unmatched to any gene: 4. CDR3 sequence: CASSLQGAGTGELFF. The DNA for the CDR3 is TGTGCCAGCAGTTTGCAGGGGGCTGGCACCGGGGAGCTGTTTTTT.

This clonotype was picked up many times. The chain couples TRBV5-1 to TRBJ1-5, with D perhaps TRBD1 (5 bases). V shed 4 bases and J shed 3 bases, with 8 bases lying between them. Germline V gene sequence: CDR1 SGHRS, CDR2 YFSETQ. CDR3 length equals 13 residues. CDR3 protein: CASSPGVNQPQHF. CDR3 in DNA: TGCGCCAGCAGCCCGGGGGTCAATCAGCCCCAGCATTTT.

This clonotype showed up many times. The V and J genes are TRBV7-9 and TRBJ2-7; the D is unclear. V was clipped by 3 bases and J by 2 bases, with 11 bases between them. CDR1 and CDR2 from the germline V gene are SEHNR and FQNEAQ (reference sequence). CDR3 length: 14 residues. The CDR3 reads CASSFGGPPYEQYF. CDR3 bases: TGTGCCAGCAGCTTTGGCGGACCGCCCTACGAGCAGTACTTC.

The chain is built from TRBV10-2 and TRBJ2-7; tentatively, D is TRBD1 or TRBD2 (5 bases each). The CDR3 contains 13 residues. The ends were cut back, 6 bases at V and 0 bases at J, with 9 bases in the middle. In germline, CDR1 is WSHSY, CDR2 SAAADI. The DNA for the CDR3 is TGCGCCAGCAGGGGGGTAAACTCCTACGAGCAGTACTTC. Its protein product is CASRGVNSYEQYF.

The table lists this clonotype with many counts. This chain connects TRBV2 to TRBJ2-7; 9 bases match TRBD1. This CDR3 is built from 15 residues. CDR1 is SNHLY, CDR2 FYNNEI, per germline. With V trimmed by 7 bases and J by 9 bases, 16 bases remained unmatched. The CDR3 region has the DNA TGTGCCAGCAATGAGTCTCCGGGACAGGGTAGACGGCAGTACTTC. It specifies CASNESPGQGRRQYF.

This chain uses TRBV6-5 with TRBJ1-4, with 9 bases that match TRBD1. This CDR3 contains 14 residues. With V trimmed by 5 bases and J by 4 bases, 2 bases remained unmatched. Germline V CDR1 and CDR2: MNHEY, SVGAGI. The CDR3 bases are TGTGCCAGCAGTAAGGACAGGGGTAATGAAAAACTGTTTTTT. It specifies CASSKDRGNEKLFF.

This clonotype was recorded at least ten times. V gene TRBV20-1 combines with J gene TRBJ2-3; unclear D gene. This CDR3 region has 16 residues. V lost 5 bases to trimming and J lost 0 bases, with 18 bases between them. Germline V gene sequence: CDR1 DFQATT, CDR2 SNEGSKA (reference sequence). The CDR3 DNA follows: TGCAGTGCTGGGTGGGTTGTGGCGCATAGCACAGATACGCAGTATTTT. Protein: CSAGWVVAHSTDTQYF.

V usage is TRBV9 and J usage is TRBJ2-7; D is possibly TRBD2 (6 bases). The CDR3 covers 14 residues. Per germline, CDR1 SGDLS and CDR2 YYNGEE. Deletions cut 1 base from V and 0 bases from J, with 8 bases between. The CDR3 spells CASSVLASSYEQYF. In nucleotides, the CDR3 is TGTGCCAGCAGCGTACTAGCGTCCTCCTACGAGCAGTACTTC.

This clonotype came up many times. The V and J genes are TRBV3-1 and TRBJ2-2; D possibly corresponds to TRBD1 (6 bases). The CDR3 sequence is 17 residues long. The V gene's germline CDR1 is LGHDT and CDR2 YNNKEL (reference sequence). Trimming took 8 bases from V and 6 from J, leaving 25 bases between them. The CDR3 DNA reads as TGTGCCAGCTCAACCCCATTACAGGGTATCTGGCCCGGGGAGCTGTTTTTT. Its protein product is CASSTPLQGIWPGELFF.

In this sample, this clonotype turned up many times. In nucleotides, the CDR3 is TGTGCCAGCAGCCTCCGCCGGGACAGGGGCTTTTATAATTCACCCCTCCACTTT. This translates into CASSLRRDRGFYNSPLHF. The rearrangement uses TRBV3-1 and TRBJ1-6; TRBD1 aligns across 10 bases. V was clipped by 4 bases and J by 4 bases; unmatched bases: 10. There are 18 residues in the CDR3. CDR1 is LGHDT, CDR2 YNNKEL, per germline (reference sequence).

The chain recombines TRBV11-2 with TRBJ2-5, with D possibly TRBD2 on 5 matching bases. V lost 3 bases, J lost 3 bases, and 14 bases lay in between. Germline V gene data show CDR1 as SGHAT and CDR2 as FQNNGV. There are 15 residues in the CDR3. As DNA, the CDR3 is TGTGCCAGCAGCTTCTCCTCCGGGAACAAAGAGACCCAGTACTTC. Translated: CASSFSSGNKETQYF.

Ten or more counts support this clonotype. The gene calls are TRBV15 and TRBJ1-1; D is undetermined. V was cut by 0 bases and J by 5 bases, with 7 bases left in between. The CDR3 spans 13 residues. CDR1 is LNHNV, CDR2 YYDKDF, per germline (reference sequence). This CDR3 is CATSRDLITEAFF. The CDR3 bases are TGTGCCACCAGCAGAGATCTAATTACTGAAGCTTTCTTT.

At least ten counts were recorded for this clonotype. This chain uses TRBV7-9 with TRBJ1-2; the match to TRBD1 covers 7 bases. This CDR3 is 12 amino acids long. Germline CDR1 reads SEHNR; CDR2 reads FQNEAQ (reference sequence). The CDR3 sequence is CAGDSLGSGYTF. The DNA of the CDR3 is TGTGCGGGGGACAGCCTGGGATCTGGCTACACCTTC.

CDR3 protein: CASSVGIGGYTF. The CDR3 DNA sequence: TGCGCCAGCAGCGTCGGTATAGGCGGCTACACCTTC. The chain couples TRBV5-1 to TRBJ1-2; no clear D. The V gene lost 4 bases and the J gene lost 8 bases, with 12 bases spanning the gap. This CDR3 is 12 amino acids long. Germline V gene lookup returns CDR1 SGHRS and CDR2 YFSETQ. Using reference TRBV5-1 and TRBJ1-2 for the parts outside the CDR3, the full variable domain is KAGVTQTPRYLIKTRGQQVTLSCSPISGHRSVSWYQQTPGQGLQFLFEYFSETQRNKGNFPGRFSGRQFSNSRSEMNVSTLELGDSALYLCASSVGIGGYTFGSGTRLTVV.

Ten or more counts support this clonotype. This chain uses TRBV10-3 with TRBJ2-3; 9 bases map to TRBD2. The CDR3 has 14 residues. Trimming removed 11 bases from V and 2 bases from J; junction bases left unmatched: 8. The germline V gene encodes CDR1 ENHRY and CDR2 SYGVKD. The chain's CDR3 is CAVSTSGTTDTQYF. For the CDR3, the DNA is TGTGCCGTATCGACTAGCGGCACCACAGATACGCAGTATTTT.

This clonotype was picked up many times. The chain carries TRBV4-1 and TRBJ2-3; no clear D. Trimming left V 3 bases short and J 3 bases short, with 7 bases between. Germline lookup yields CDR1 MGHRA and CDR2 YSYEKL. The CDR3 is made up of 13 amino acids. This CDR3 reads CASSHPRTDTQYF. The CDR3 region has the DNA TGCGCCAGCAGCCACCCGCGAACAGATACGCAGTATTTT.